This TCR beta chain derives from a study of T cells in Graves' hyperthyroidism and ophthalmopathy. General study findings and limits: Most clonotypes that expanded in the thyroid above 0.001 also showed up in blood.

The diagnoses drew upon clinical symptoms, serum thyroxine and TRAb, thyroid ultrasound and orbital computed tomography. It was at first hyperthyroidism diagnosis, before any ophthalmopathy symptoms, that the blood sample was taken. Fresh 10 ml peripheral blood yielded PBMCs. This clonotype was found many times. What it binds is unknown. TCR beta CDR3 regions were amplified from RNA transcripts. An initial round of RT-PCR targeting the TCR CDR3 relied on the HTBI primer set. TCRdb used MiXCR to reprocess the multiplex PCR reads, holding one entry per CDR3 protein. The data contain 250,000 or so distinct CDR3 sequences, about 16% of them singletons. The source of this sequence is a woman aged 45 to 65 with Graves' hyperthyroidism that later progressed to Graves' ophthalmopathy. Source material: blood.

The CDR3 loop reads CASSKAGSPYEQYF. Written as DNA, the CDR3 is TGTGCCAGCAGTAAGGCAGGGAGTCCCTACGAGCAGTACTTC. V usage is TRBV28 and J usage is TRBJ2-7; either TRBD1 or TRBD2 may fit D (5 bases each). This CDR3 is 14 amino acids long. CDR1 and CDR2 (germline): MDHEN, SYDVKM. With 5 bases removed from V and 2 bases from J, the gap between germline ends came to 13 bases.